One and the same sample provided the 32 T cell receptor beta chains below, sequenced in a study of blood T cell repertoires in COVID-19. Profiling relied on immunoSEQ multiplex PCR, and the TCRdb table lists in-frame clones only, not all of them. The sample consists of under 350,000 clones, 80% to 90% of them appearing once. The sample comprised PBMCs or T cells enriched from blood (not recorded which). These receptors all stem from a woman in her thirties or forties with acute COVID-19.

This chain joins TRBV27 and TRBJ1-2; unclear D gene. From germline, CDR1 is MNHEY and CDR2 SMNVEV (reference sequence). The V gene lost 5 bases and the J gene lost 2 bases, with 15 bases spanning the gap. The CDR3 totals 15 residues. The chain's CDR3 is CASSPRGYPNYGYTF. The CDR3 DNA is TGTGCCAGCAGTCCACGAGGGTATCCCAACTATGGCTACACCTTC.

This clone was seen more than once but under ten times. This rearrangement joins TRBV4-3 to TRBJ2-1; perhaps TRBD2 as D (5 bases). This CDR3 has 17 amino acids. From germline, CDR1 is LGHNA and CDR2 YSLEER. Trimming cost V 0 bases and J 8 bases, with 20 bases left between them. The CDR3 nucleotides are TGCGCCAGCAGCCAAGATAGAACCGGCGGGTTTAGGGATGAGCAGTTCTTC. Translated, it gives CASSQDRTGGFRDEQFF.

This clone was recorded only once. The chain has TRBV9 and TRBJ1-1; no clear D gene. Germline CDR1 reads SGDLS; CDR2 reads YYNGEE. This CDR3 region has 14 residues. V shed 2 bases and J shed 4 bases, with 12 bases lying between them. CDR3 region: CASSVQTESTEAFF. The CDR3 nucleotides read TGTGCCAGCAGCGTTCAAACCGAGAGCACTGAAGCTTTCTTT. The full variable domain, with the rest looked up from reference TRBV9 and TRBJ1-1, is DSGVTQTPKHLITATGQRVTLRCSPRSGDLSVYWYQQSLDQGLQFLIQYYNGEERAKGNILERFSAQQFPDLHSELNLSSLELGDSALYFCASSVQTESTEAFFGQGTRLTVV.

The gene calls are TRBV29-1 and TRBJ1-2; possibly TRBD1 for D (5 bases). V gave up 3 bases and J gave up 0 bases, with 14 bases separating them. This CDR3 has 15 residues. CDR1 is SQVTM, CDR2 ANQGSEA, per germline. The CDR3: CSVEGLKRTNYGYTF. CDR3 sequence (DNA): TGCAGCGTTGAGGGGCTGAAGAGAACTAACTATGGCTACACCTTC.

The rearrangement uses TRBV5-1 and TRBJ1-1; D unclear. This CDR3 region has 13 residues. Germline loops: CDR1 SGHRS, CDR2 YFSETQ. The V end lost 4 bases, the J end lost 1 base, and 8 bases lay between the germline ends. For the CDR3, the DNA is TGCGCCAGCAGCATAACAGCGAACACTGAAGCTTTCTTT. Its protein is CASSITANTEAFF.

The J gene is TRBJ2-3, the V gene TRBV3-1 (or the pseudogene TRBV3-2); TRBD2 agrees at 10 bases. V trimming: 6 bases; J trimming: 2 bases; junction bases outside the gene matches: 5. CDR1 LGHDT and CDR2 YNNKEL come from the germline V gene (reference sequence). There are 15 residues in the CDR3. The CDR3 DNA reads as TGTGCCAGCAGTCTAGGACTAGCGGTCACAGATACGCAGTATTTT. Its translation: CASSLGLAVTDTQYF.

The chain recombines TRBV4-3 with TRBJ2-3; a weak D match, TRBD2 (5 bases). The V end was cut by 0 bases, the J end by 1 base, with 11 bases between. Germline V lookup: CDR1 LGHNA, CDR2 YSLEER. The CDR3 loop spans 16 amino acids. CDR3 sequence reads: CASSQDFGRGTDTQYF. DNA of the CDR3: TGCGCCAGCAGCCAAGATTTCGGGCGGGGCACAGATACGCAGTATTTT.

V and J are TRBV2 and TRBJ2-7, with 8 nucleotides matching TRBD2. From germline, CDR1 is SNHLY and CDR2 FYNNEI. The CDR3 sequence is 14 residues long. V gave up 5 bases and J gave up 5 bases; unmatched junction bases: 8. CDR3 in DNA: TGTGCCAGCAGTCGGGGGGGAGTCGGTAACGAGCAGTACTTC. Translation gives CASSRGGVGNEQYF.

The chain couples TRBV11-3 to TRBJ2-2, with 7 bases that match TRBD1. With V trimmed by 5 bases and J by 1 base, 4 bases remained unmatched. CDR1 is SGHNT, CDR2 YENEEA, per germline. The CDR3 is 15 amino acids. The CDR3 reads CASSQRQGNTGELFF. As DNA, the CDR3 is TGTGCCAGCAGCCAAAGACAGGGGAACACCGGGGAGCTGTTTTTT.

The V and J genes are TRBV27 and TRBJ1-2; TRBD1 might be the D (6 bases). CDR1 MNHEY and CDR2 SMNVEV come from the germline V gene (reference sequence). Trimming removed 5 bases at V and 0 bases at J, with 10 bases between. This CDR3 is 14 amino acids long. CDR3 sequence: CASSMDRANYGYTF. The CDR3 region has the DNA TGTGCCAGCAGTATGGACAGAGCTAACTATGGCTACACCTTC.

The CDR3 nucleotides are TGTGCCAGCAGCTCCGGACAGGGGACTACAGATACGCAGTATTTT. It yields the protein CASSSGQGTTDTQYF. The chain links TRBV3-1 (or the pseudogene TRBV3-2) to TRBJ2-3; 9 bases are a match to TRBD1. This CDR3 region has 15 residues. Germline-derived CDR1 and CDR2 are LGHDT and YNNKEL (reference sequence). Germline trimming cut 5 bases from V and 3 bases from J; bases unmatched to any gene: 6.

The chain combines TRBV11-1 with TRBJ2-5, with no clear D. Trimming took 5 bases from V and 2 from J, leaving 15 bases between them. Germline V gene lookup returns CDR1 SGHAT and CDR2 FQDESV (reference sequence). There are 15 residues in the CDR3. CDR3 nucleotide sequence: TGTGCCAGCAGCCCCTTGGGCCCCCCGCAAGAGACCCAGTACTTC. This translates into CASSPLGPPQETQYF.

The chain uses TRBV2 and TRBJ2-7; D perhaps matches TRBD2 (5 bases). Trimming took off 6 bases at V and 13 bases at J, with 19 bases between the two ends. CDR1 and CDR2 from the germline V gene are SNHLY and FYNNEI. CDR3 size: 12 residues. The CDR3 nucleotides read TGTGCCAGCAGAACTAGAGACACCCCCAATTACTTC. Amino acid sequence: CASRTRDTPNYF.

The rearrangement links TRBV2 to TRBJ1-5, with 11 positions matching TRBD1. There are 16 residues in the CDR3. With V trimmed by 3 bases and J by 4 bases, 5 bases remained unmatched. Germline values: CDR1 SNHLY, CDR2 FYNNEI. The CDR3 reads CASSEEDRGQNQPQHF. CDR3 nucleotide sequence: TGTGCCAGCAGTGAGGAGGACAGGGGGCAGAATCAGCCCCAGCATTTT.

J is TRBJ1-5 and V is TRBV2; a possible D gene is TRBD1 (6 bases). Germline CDR1 is SNHLY and CDR2 is FYNNEI. This CDR3 is 15 amino acids long. V was pared by 3 bases and J by 6 bases, with 15 bases between. CDR3 in amino acids: CASSERGFVGQPQHF. CDR3 in DNA: TGTGCCAGCAGTGAGAGGGGGTTTGTTGGTCAGCCCCAGCATTTT.

The V and J genes are TRBV7-2 and TRBJ2-7; TRBD2 is a possible D gene (6 bases). This CDR3 is built from 15 residues. V lost 4 bases and J lost 4, with 17 bases in between. The germline V gene encodes CDR1 SGHTA and CDR2 FQGNSA. CDR3 DNA sequence: TGTGCCAGCAGCTCGTTTTGGGGGGAACCTTACGAGCAGTACTTC. Residues: CASSSFWGEPYEQYF.

The gene calls are TRBV10-2 and TRBJ1-1; 9 nucleotides line up with TRBD1. The V segment lost 5 bases and the J segment 4 bases; nucleotides outside the gene matches: 20. Germline CDR1 and CDR2: WSHSY and SAAADI. This CDR3 is 19 amino acids long. The CDR3 here is CASSKRNRDRELTGTEAFF. CDR3 coding DNA: TGCGCCAGCAGTAAAAGGAACCGGGACAGGGAGCTTACGGGCACTGAAGCTTTCTTT.

V gene TRBV10-3 combines with J gene TRBJ2-3, with D maybe TRBD1 (5 bases). CDR1 and CDR2 from the germline V gene are ENHRY and SYGVKD. The CDR3 runs to 12 residues. V lost 3 bases and J lost 6, with 7 bases in between. The DNA for the CDR3 is TGTGCCATCAGTGATTCAGGGGATACGCAGTATTTT. This encodes CAISDSGDTQYF.

This chain joins TRBV29-1 and TRBJ1-4, with 7 bases identical to TRBD1. With 4 bases clipped from V and 3 bases from J, the junction kept 2 bases outside the gene matches. The CDR3 contains 13 residues. In germline, CDR1 is SQVTM, CDR2 ANQGSEA. In nucleotides, the CDR3 is TGCAGCGTTGCAACAGGGGCTAATGAAAAACTGTTTTTT. Translation: CSVATGANEKLFF.

CDR3 nucleotides: TGTGCCAGCAGTCCCACCCGTTCGGCAACTAATGAAAAACTGTTTTTT. Amino acids: CASSPTRSATNEKLFF. The chain combines TRBV27 with TRBJ1-4; no reliable D call. The CDR3 sequence is 16 residues long. Germline CDR1 reads MNHEY; CDR2 reads SMNVEV (reference sequence). Trimming took 5 bases from V and 0 from J, leaving 13 bases between them.

The chain couples TRBV12-3 or TRBV12-4 to TRBJ2-7; D perhaps matches TRBD2 (5 bases). There are 12 residues in the CDR3. V dropped 3 bases and J dropped 11 bases, with 14 bases sitting between them. The CDR3 DNA sequence: TGTGCCAGCAGTTTCGAGGCGGGTTTGGAGTACTTC. It yields the protein CASSFEAGLEYF.

The chain combines TRBV5-1 with TRBJ2-5; the match to TRBD1 covers 7 bases. Germline V CDR1 and CDR2: SGHRS, YFSETQ. Germline trimming cut 0 bases from V and 2 bases from J; bases unmatched to any gene: 1. There are 14 residues in the CDR3. CDR3 sequence: CASSLAGQQETQYF. CDR3 bases: TGCGCCAGCAGCTTGGCGGGACAGCAAGAGACCCAGTACTTC.

This chain connects TRBV6-5 to TRBJ1-1, with D possibly being TRBD1 (6 bases). Germline V CDR1 and CDR2: MNHEY, SVGAGI. The length of the CDR3 is 13 residues. Trimming removed 7 bases at V and 5 bases at J, with 14 bases between. The CDR3 loop reads CASTNTGTTEAFF. The CDR3 DNA is TGTGCCAGCACTAATACAGGGACAACTGAAGCTTTCTTT.

J is TRBJ2-7 and V is TRBV11-2; no clear D gene. The CDR3 totals 13 residues. CDR1 is SGHAT and CDR2 is FQNNGV in the germline V gene. V shed 1 base and J shed 1 base, with 5 bases lying between them. The CDR3 DNA is TGTGCCAGCAGCTTAGTTTCATCCTACGAGCAGTACTTC. Its protein product is CASSLVSSYEQYF. The variable domain in full, with the rest retrieved from reference TRBV11-2 and TRBJ2-7, is EAGVAQSPRYKIIEKRQSVAFWCNPISGHATLYWYQQILGQGPKLLIQFQNNGVVDDSQLPKDRFSAERLKGVDSTLKIQPAKLEDSAVYLCASSLVSSYEQYFGPGTRLTVT.

The J gene is TRBJ2-3, the V gene TRBV27; tentatively, D is TRBD2 (6 bases). The CDR3 contains 13 residues. CDR1 MNHEY and CDR2 SMNVEV come from the germline V gene (reference sequence). The V gene lost 6 bases and the J gene lost 6 bases, with 13 bases spanning the gap. CDR3 amino acids: CASRLGSSDTQYF. The CDR3 bases are TGTGCCAGCAGGCTCGGGAGTTCGGATACGCAGTATTTT.

The chain has TRBV20-1 and TRBJ2-5, with D possibly matching TRBD1 (5 bases). CDR1 is DFQATT and CDR2 is SNEGSKA in the germline V gene (reference sequence). Trimming pared 3 bases from V and 1 base from J, leaving 18 bases between. CDR3 size: 16 residues. In nucleotides, the CDR3 is TGCAGTGCTAGTGGGATGACAGCAATCCCCCAAGAGACCCAGTACTTC. This gives the protein CSASGMTAIPQETQYF.

V and J are TRBV3-1 (or the pseudogene TRBV3-2) and TRBJ1-1; TRBD1 is a possible D gene (5 bases). The CDR3 runs to 13 residues. Trimming pared 2 bases from V and 3 bases from J, leaving 7 bases between. Looked up from germline, CDR1 is LGHDT and CDR2 is YNNKEL (reference sequence). The CDR3: CASSQRGYTEAFF. In DNA, the CDR3 is TGTGCCAGCAGCCAACGGGGGTACACTGAAGCTTTCTTT.

This chain joins TRBV7-9 and TRBJ2-7; D is ambiguous. Trimming took 0 bases from V and 0 from J, leaving 12 bases between them. Germline V gene lookup returns CDR1 SEHNR and CDR2 FQNEAQ (reference sequence). The CDR3 is 16 residues long. The CDR3 DNA reads TGTGCCAGCAGCTTAGCCCCAACACAGTCCTCCTACGAGCAGTACTTC. Its protein is CASSLAPTQSSYEQYF.

The rearrangement joins TRBV21-1 to TRBJ1-5. TRBV21-1 is designated a pseudogene. This CDR3 region has 16 residues. CDR3 nucleotides: TGTGCCAGCAGCAAAGACTCCAAGCAACTCAATCAGCCCCAGCATTTT. Encoded protein: CASSKDSKQLNQPQHF.

The chain links TRBV28 to TRBJ1-1; 8 bases agree with TRBD1. The J segment lost 6 bases and the V segment lost 8 bases, leaving 5 bases of the junction unmatched. Per germline, CDR1 MDHEN and CDR2 SYDVKM. CDR3 length equals 12 residues. CDR3 sequence reads: CASRIQGAEAFF. For the CDR3, the DNA is TGTGCCAGCCGAATACAGGGGGCTGAAGCTTTCTTT.

The chain is built from TRBV7-3 and TRBJ2-3; maybe TRBD2 (6 bases). The CDR3 totals 16 residues. Looked up from germline, CDR1 is SGHTA and CDR2 is FQGTGA. V shed 5 bases and J shed 6 bases, with 21 bases lying between them. The CDR3 DNA is TGTGCCAGCAGCGCCATAGGGGCGGGGCAAGGGGATACGCAGTATTTT. Amino acid sequence: CASSAIGAGQGDTQYF.

The chain links TRBV7-9 to TRBJ1-1, with D possibly matching TRBD1 (5 bases). V shed 1 base and J shed 1 base, with 10 bases lying between them. The CDR3 contains 15 residues. Germline-derived CDR1 and CDR2 are SEHNR and FQNEAQ (reference sequence). As DNA, the CDR3 is TGTGCCAGCAGCTTAGTTGGGGGAGGGAACACTGAAGCTTTCTTT. Translation gives CASSLVGGGNTEAFF.